The T cell receptor beta chain under discussion was sequenced for a study of Ad26.COV2.S vaccination and SARS-CoV-2 variants. The study, taken as a whole, reports: After vaccination, reports described spike-specific CD8+ and CD4+ T cell responses as showing substantial breadth. Spike-specific TCR breadth in vaccine recipients exceeded that seen in placebo recipients. Similar non-spike TCR breadth was observed in recipients of vaccine and of placebo.

Regarding treatment: about 20 received Ad26.COV2.S at low or high dose, single or two shots; several received placebo; per-sample allocation not given. Collection of the samples took place on day 63 after the first injection of vaccine or placebo. Adults aged 18-55 years in Boston included the donor. From germline, CDR1 is MNHEY and CDR2 SMNVEV (reference sequence). CDR3 size: 12 residues. V was trimmed by 10 bases and J by 4 bases, leaving 13 bases between them. As for this clone: As yet, its antigen is unknown.

The protocol was immunoSEQ multiplex PCR, while the TCRdb copy is restricted to in-frame clones and leaves out a portion. The profile covers approximately 500,000 clones, with around nine tenths appearing a single time and around 13% taken by the ten largest. This sequence was found in a person between 18 and 60 years old who received the Ad26.COV2.S COVID-19 vaccine or a placebo. This chain joins TRBV27 and TRBJ1-2; maybe TRBD1 (6 bases). Material: peripheral blood, obtained in a trial of Ad26.COV2.S vaccine versus placebo. The CDR3 DNA is TGTGCCACCTCAGGGGTTCCCTATGGCTACACCTTC. Protein: CATSGVPYGYTF.